These 13 T cell receptor beta chains came from one sample sequenced in a study of lymphopenia after photon versus proton radiotherapy (dated by TCRdb to between 2018 and 2021). The library was made by the immunoSEQ multiplex PCR assay. The immuneACCESS repertoire file appears here via TCRdb, limited to in-frame rearrangements. These files lack a portion of the clones; in checked studies, under half of the deficit traces to unresolved V genes, and the cause of the others is not known. The sample includes 25,000 to 40,000 clones, with nearly 85% observed a single time. Together, the top ten hold around 15% of the sample. The specimen comprised peripheral blood, sampled from a patient treated with proton-based radiotherapy. The origin of the receptors is a woman aged 65 to 85 with pancreatic cancer.

V is TRBV11-1 and J is TRBJ2-7; D remains unclear. Germline V gene lookup returns CDR1 SGHAT and CDR2 FQDESV (reference sequence). V shed 7 bases and J shed 2 bases, with 15 bases lying between them. The CDR3 covers 14 residues. CDR3 DNA: TGTGCCAGCACTCAGACCGGGCGCCCCTACGAGCAGTACTTC. Protein sequence: CASTQTGRPYEQYF.

The V gene is TRBV30, the J gene TRBJ1-1; D not resolved. CDR1 and CDR2 (germline): GTSNPN, SVGIG (reference sequence). The CDR3 loop spans 11 amino acids. V gave up 2 bases and J gave up 6 bases, with 7 bases separating them. The CDR3 region has the DNA TGTGCCTGGAGTTCGCGCGCTGAAGCTTTCTTT. Its translation is CAWSSRAEAFF.

J is TRBJ1-5 and V is TRBV2; a weak D match, TRBD1 (6 bases). V was trimmed by 7 bases and J by 3 bases, leaving 16 bases between them. The CDR3 extends over 15 amino acids. Germline V gene data show CDR1 as SNHLY and CDR2 as FYNNEI. CDR3 sequence reads: CASKFGGLVNQPQHF. The CDR3 DNA follows: TGTGCCAGCAAATTTGGGGGGCTGGTCAATCAGCCCCAGCATTTT. Together with reference TRBV2 and TRBJ1-5, the CDR3 gives the full variable domain: EPEVTQTPSHQVTQMGQEVILRCVPISNHLYFYWYRQILGQKVEFLVSFYNNEISEKSEIFDDQFSVERPDGSNFTLKIRSTKLEDSAMYFCASKFGGLVNQPQHFGDGTRLSIL.

This clone has a handful of counts. The rearrangement links TRBV28 to TRBJ1-5; D call uncertain. Trimming removed 6 bases at V and 0 bases at J, with 6 bases between. CDR3 length: 13 residues. Germline V CDR1 and CDR2: MDHEN, SYDVKM. The CDR3 sequence: CASSWNSNQPQHF. Here the CDR3 DNA reads TGTGCCAGCAGCTGGAATAGCAATCAGCCCCAGCATTTT.

The chain joins TRBV4-3 to TRBJ2-2; D ambiguous. In germline, CDR1 is LGHNA, CDR2 YSLEER. This CDR3 has 16 amino acids. V was cut by 1 base and J by 1 base, with 10 bases left in between. CDR3 bases: TGCGCCAGCAGCCAAGTGTTCCATAAGAACACCGGGGAGCTGTTTTTT. It encodes CASSQVFHKNTGELFF.

The rearrangement uses TRBV7-9 and TRBJ1-4; 12 bases agree with TRBD1. This CDR3 is 19 amino acids long. Per germline, CDR1 SEHNR and CDR2 FQNEAQ (reference sequence). After removal of 4 bases from V and 2 bases from J, the junction contained 11 bases not matched to a gene. The CDR3: CASSSRASGTGGTNEKLFF. The CDR3, as DNA: TGTGCCAGCAGCTCCAGAGCGTCCGGGACAGGGGGCACTAATGAAAAACTGTTTTTT.

The chain joins TRBV7-8 to TRBJ1-4; weak D call: TRBD1 (5 bases). V lost 0 bases and J lost 14, with 16 bases in between. The CDR3 runs to 14 residues. Per the germline V gene, CDR1 is SGHVS and CDR2 is FQNEAQ. The CDR3 region has the DNA TGTGCCAGCAGCTTAGCGAGAGAACAGGTGAAGCTGTTTTTT. This sequence encodes CASSLAREQVKLFF.

V gene TRBV19 combines with J gene TRBJ2-1, with TRBD1 identical over 7 bases. The CDR3 is 16 residues long. V gave up 6 bases and J gave up 6 bases; unmatched junction bases: 14. Germline CDR1 reads LNHDA; CDR2 reads SQIVND (reference sequence). The CDR3 sequence is CASSRITGQQSNEQFF. The CDR3 DNA reads as TGTGCCAGTAGCCGAATCACGGGACAGCAAAGCAATGAGCAGTTCTTC. Variable domain in full (rest from reference TRBV19 and TRBJ2-1): DGGITQSPKYLFRKEGQNVTLSCEQNLNHDAMYWYRQDPGQGLRLIYYSQIVNDFQKGDIAEGYSVSREKKESFPLTVTSAQKNPTAFYLCASSRITGQQSNEQFFGPGTRLTVL.

This rearrangement joins TRBV30 to TRBJ2-7; 8 bases map to TRBD1. The ends lost 0 bases at V and 3 bases at J; junction bases unmatched: 10. The germline V gene has CDR1 GTSNPN and CDR2 SVGIG (reference sequence). This CDR3 is 16 amino acids long. CDR3 loop: CAWSVYAGTGRYEQYF. CDR3 coding DNA: TGTGCCTGGAGTGTATATGCGGGGACAGGTCGCTACGAGCAGTACTTC.

This chain joins TRBV28 and TRBJ2-7; tentatively, D is TRBD1 or TRBD2 (6 bases each). V dropped 6 bases and J dropped 6 bases, with 21 bases sitting between them. Germline V lookup: CDR1 MDHEN, CDR2 SYDVKM. The CDR3 sequence is 15 residues long. The CDR3 DNA sequence: TGTGCCAGCAGCCCCCCCCAAGGGGGGCCGGCCGAGCAGTACTTC. It codes for CASSPPQGGPAEQYF.

The genes are TRBV4-3 and TRBJ1-4, with 9 bases fitting TRBD1. Germline lookup yields CDR1 LGHNA and CDR2 YSLEER. The CDR3 covers 16 residues. V was pared by 0 bases and J by 8 bases, with 7 bases of the junction left unmatched. The DNA for the CDR3 is TGCGCCAGCAGCCAAGAAGCAGGACAGGGGACGGAAAAACTGTTTTTT. Its protein product is CASSQEAGQGTEKLFF.

The J gene is TRBJ2-3, the V gene TRBV4-3; TRBD2 aligns across 9 bases. The junction had 14 bases not matched to a gene; V was cut back by 0 bases and J by 4 bases. Germline-derived CDR1 and CDR2 are LGHNA and YSLEER. CDR3 length: 19 amino acids. CDR3 protein: CASSQDYPGLAAVPDTQYF. Here the CDR3 DNA reads TGCGCCAGCAGCCAAGATTATCCGGGACTAGCTGCCGTCCCAGATACGCAGTATTTT.

The chain employs TRBV7-2 and TRBJ1-4; D is unclear. The germline V gene encodes CDR1 SGHTA and CDR2 FQGNSA. The CDR3 is 11 residues long. Deletions cut 4 bases from V and 4 bases from J, with 1 base between. The CDR3 coding sequence is TGTGCCAGCAGCTATAATGAAAAACTGTTTTTT. Translation: CASSYNEKLFF.